Listed below are T cell receptor beta chains from one sample, sequenced in a study of T cell responses to AZD1222 COVID-19 vaccine. Assay: immunoSEQ multiplex PCR; the TCRdb copy retains only in-frame clones and omits some. Here the sample spans approximately 110,000 clones, 91% being singletons. The sample here was peripheral blood, taken on day 0 of AZD1222 vaccination. These receptors were taken from an adult in good health. CDR3s leave out the opening cysteine and the closing phenylalanine or tryptophan.

V gene | CDR3 protein
TRBV4-1 | ASSQNSPGGASQPQH
TRBV2 | ASRLTGGIGNTIY
TRBV7-9 | ASSPLRAGSTDTQY
TRBV30 | ASTGQGRGSPLH
TRBV6-1 | ASSEGRGREETQY
TRBV4-3 | ASSPQPRGGEKLF
TRBV6-5 | ASSLYRNYGYT
TRBV6-5 | ASRAVGVGYGYT
TRBV25-1 | ASSTGAGAGDEQY
TRBV5-4 | ASSSGTQGPWTEAF
TRBV10-1 | ASSGQGYTEAF
TRBV25-1 | ASSDNSGPPGEQF
TRBV2 | ASSEGRNNQPQH
TRBV6-1 | ASSERPRTNYGYT
TRBV5-1 | ASSLTGTGDTDTQY
TRBV19 | ASTYSGGFSNEQF
TRBV20-1 | SASSPEAAGGYNEQF
TRBV7-9 | ASSEGATNEKLF
TRBV5-1 | ASSYIAGAGNNEQF
TRBV2 | ASRGTFMNTEAF
TRBV2 | ASSEALPLAGGEQF
TRBV21-1 | ASSKRETTGRSVRHQPQH
TRBV19 | ASSKGQGVSNQPQH
TRBV30 | AWSVAQIQY
TRBV6-5 | ASSRLRGTGQAF
TRBV27 | ASSFQGGINSPLH
TRBV25-1 | ASSELGGNSEAF
TRBV15 | ATSRDQVWYGYT
TRBV2 | ASSEAGFRGYT
TRBV28 | ASSVRGGSFYNEQF
TRBV19 | ASSGSLGGNTEAF
TRBV5-6 | ASSFIPTGISDEQF
TRBV6-5 | ASTTRLAGPGTQY
TRBV9 | ASSVGVLADQPQH
TRBV7-2 | ASSPRAVTATYEQY
TRBV29-1 | SVVEGTNTEAF
TRBV7-2 | ASSLDATGGSPLH
TRBV4-1 | ASTEAGGTANEKLF
TRBV6-5 | AIRRLAGSQTQY
TRBV7-2 | ASSLVGGGYNEQF
TRBV6-2/TRBV6-3 | ASSFGGQQETQY
TRBV7-8 | ASRRRGGLTANYGYT
TRBV10-1 | ASSDGGLDNSPLH
TRBV11-2 | ASSLRGANTGELF
TRBV19 | ATNIAGVDEQF
TRBV14 | ASSPRAGAYEQY
TRBV5-5 | ASSLELAGGYNEQF
TRBV3-1/TRBV3-2 | ASSQDGGYT
TRBV2 | ASSRGLTYEQY
TRBV7-7 | ASSPSDYSGNTIY
TRBV6-5 | ASRGTSRNTIY